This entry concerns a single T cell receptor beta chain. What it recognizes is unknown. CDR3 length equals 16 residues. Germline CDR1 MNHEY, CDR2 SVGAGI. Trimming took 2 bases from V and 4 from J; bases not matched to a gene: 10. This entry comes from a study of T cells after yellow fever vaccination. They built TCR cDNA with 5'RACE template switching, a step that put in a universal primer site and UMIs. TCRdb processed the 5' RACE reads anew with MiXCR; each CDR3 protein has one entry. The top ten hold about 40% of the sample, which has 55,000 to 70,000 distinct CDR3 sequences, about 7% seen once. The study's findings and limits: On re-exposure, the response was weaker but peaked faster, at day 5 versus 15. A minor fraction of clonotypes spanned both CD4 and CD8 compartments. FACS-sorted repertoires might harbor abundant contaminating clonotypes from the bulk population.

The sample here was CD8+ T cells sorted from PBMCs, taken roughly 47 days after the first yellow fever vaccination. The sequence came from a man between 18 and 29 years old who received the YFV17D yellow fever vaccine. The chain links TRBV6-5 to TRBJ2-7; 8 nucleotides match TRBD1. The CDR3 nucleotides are TGTGCCAGCAGTTACCGAGCAGGACAGGGCATGTACGAGCAGTACGTC. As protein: CASSYRAGQGMYEQYV.